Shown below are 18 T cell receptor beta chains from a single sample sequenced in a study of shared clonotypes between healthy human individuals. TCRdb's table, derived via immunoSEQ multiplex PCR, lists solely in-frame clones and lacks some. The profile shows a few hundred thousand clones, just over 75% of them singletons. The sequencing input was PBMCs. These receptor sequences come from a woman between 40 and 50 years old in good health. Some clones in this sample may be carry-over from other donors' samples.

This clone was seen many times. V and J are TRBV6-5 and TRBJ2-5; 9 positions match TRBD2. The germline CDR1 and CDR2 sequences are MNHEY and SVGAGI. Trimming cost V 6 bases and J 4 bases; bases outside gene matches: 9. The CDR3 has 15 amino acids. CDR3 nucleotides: TGTGCCAGCAGGGTCCTCCTAGCGGGATCAGAGACCCAGTACTTC. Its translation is CASRVLLAGSETQYF.

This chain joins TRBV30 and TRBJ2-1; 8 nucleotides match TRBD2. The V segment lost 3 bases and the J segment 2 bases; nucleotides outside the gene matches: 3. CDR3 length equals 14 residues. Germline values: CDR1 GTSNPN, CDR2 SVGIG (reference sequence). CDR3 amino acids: CAWRSGSPYNEQFF. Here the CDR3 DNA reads TGTGCCTGGAGGAGCGGGAGCCCCTACAATGAGCAGTTCTTC.

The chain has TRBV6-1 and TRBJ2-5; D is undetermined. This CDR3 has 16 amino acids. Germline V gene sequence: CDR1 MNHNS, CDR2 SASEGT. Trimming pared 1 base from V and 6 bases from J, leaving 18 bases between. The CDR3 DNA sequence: TGTGCCAGCAGTGAAGGAGGTCTAGGCGTTTTCAAGACCCAGTACTTC. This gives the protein CASSEGGLGVFKTQYF.

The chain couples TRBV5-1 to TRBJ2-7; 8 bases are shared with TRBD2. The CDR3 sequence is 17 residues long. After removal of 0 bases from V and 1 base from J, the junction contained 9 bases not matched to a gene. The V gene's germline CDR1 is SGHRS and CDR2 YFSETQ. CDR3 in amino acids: CASSLVLSGSGSYEQYF. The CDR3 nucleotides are TGCGCCAGCAGCTTGGTCTTAAGCGGGAGTGGGTCCTACGAGCAGTACTTC. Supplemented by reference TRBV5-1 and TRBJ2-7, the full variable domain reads KAGVTQTPRYLIKTRGQQVTLSCSPISGHRSVSWYQQTPGQGLQFLFEYFSETQRNKGNFPGRFSGRQFSNSRSEMNVSTLELGDSALYLCASSLVLSGSGSYEQYFGPGTRLTVT.

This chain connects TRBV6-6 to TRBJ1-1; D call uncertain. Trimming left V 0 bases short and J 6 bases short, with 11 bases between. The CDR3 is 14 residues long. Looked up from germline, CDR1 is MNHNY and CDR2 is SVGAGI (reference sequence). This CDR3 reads CASSYSRTQAEAFF. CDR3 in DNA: TGTGCCAGCAGTTACTCGCGGACTCAGGCTGAAGCTTTCTTT.

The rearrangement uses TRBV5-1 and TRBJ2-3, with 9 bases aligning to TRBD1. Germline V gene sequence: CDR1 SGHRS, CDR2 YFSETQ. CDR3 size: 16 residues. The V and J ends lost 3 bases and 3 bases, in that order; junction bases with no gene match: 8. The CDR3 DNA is TGCGCCAGCAGCTCGGGGACAGGGCGTCGAACAGATACGCAGTATTTT. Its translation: CASSSGTGRRTDTQYF.

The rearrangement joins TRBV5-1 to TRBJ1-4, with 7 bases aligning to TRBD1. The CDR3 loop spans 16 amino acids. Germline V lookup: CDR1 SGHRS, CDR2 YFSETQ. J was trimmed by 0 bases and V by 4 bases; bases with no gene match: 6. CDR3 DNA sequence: TGCGCCAGCAGCCACGGACAGGCTGCAACTAATGAAAAACTGTTTTTT. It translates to CASSHGQAATNEKLFF.

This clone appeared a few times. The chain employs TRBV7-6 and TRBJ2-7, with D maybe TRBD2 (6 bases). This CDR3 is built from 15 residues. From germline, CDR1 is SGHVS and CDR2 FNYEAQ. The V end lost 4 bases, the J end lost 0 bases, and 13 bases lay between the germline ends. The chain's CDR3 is CASSSWGESSYEQYF. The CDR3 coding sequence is TGTGCCAGCAGCTCTTGGGGGGAGAGCTCCTACGAGCAGTACTTC.

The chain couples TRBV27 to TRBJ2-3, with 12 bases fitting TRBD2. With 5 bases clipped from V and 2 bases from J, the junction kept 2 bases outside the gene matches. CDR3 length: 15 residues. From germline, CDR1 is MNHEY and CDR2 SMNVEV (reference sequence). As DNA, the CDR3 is TGTGCCAGCAGTGGACTAGCGGGAAACACAGATACGCAGTATTTT. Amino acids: CASSGLAGNTDTQYF.

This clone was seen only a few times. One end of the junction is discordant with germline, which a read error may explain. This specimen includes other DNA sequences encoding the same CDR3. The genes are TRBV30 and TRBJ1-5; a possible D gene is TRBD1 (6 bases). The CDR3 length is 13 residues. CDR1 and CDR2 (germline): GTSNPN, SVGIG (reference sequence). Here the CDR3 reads CAWSNGGNQPQHF. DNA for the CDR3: TGTGCCTGGAGCAACGGGGGCAATCAGCCCCAGCATTTC.

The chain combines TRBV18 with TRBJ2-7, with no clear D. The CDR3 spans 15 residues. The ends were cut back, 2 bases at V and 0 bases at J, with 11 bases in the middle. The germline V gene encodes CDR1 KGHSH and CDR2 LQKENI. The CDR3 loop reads CASSPAAGSSYEQYF. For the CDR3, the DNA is TGTGCCAGCTCACCAGCCGCAGGTAGCTCCTACGAGCAGTACTTC. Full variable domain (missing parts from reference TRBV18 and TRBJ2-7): NAGVMQNPRHLVRRRGQEARLRCSPMKGHSHVYWYRQLPEEGLKFMVYLQKENIIDESGMPKERFSAEFPKEGPSILRIQQVVRGDSAAYFCASSPAAGSSYEQYFGPGTRLTVT.

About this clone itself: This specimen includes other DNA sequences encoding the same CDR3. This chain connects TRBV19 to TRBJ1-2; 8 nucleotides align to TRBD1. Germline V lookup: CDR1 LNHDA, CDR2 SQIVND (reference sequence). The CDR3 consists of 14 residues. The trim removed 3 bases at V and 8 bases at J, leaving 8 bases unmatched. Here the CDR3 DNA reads TGTGCCAGTAGTATCGGGCAGGGGGCTAGAGGCTACACCTTC. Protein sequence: CASSIGQGARGYTF.

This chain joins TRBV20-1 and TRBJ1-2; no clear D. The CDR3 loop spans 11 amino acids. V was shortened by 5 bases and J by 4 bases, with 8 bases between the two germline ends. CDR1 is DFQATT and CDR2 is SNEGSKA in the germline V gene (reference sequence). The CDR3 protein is CSAARAYGYTF. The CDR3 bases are TGCAGTGCTGCCCGGGCCTATGGCTACACCTTC.

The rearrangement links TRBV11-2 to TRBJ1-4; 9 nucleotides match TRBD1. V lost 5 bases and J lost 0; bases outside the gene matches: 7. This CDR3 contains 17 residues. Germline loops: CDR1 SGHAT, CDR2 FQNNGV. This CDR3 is CASSTGGQGSTNEKLFF. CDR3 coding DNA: TGTGCCAGCAGCACGGGGGGACAGGGCTCAACTAATGAAAAACTGTTTTTT.

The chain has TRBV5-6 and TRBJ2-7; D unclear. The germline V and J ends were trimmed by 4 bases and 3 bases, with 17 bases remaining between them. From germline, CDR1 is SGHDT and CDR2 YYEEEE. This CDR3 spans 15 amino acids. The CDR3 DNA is TGTGCCAGCAGCGCCTCGGCAGGCCCACGCTACGAGCAGTACTTC. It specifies CASSASAGPRYEQYF. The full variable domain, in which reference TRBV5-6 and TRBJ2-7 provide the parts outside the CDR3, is DAGVTQSPTHLIKTRGQQVTLRCSPKSGHDTVSWYQQALGQGPQFIFQYYEEEERQRGNFPDRFSGHQFPNYSSELNVNALLLGDSALYLCASSASAGPRYEQYFGPGTRLTVT.

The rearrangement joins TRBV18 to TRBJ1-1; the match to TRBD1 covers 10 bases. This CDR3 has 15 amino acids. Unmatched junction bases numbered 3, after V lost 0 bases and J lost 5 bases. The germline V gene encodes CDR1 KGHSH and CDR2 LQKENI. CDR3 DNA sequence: TGTGCCAGCTCACCACCCTGGACAGGGGGGACTGAAGCTTTCTTT. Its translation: CASSPPWTGGTEAFF.

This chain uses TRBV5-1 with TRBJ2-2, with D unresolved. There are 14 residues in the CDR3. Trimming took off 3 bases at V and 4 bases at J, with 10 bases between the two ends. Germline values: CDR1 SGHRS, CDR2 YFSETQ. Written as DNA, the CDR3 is TGCGCCAGCAGCTGGGGTCAGAGCACCGGGGAGCTGTTTTTT. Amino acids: CASSWGQSTGELFF.

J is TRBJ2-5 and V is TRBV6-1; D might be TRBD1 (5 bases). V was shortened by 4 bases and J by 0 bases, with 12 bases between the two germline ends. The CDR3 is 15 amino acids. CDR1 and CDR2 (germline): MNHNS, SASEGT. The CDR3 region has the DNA TGTGCCAGCAGTGGGATCCCAGGGAACCAAGAGACCCAGTACTTC. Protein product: CASSGIPGNQETQYF.